Given below is one TCR beta chain in context. As yet, its antigen is unknown. This sample is drawn from a study of shared clonotypes between healthy human individuals. Study as a whole: CD4 naive cells filled three plates per donor, CD4 memory three, CD8 naive two and CD8 memory one.

Data came from immunoSEQ multiplex PCR; TCRdb stores just in-frame clones and leaves some out. The table includes roughly 2,000,000 clones, approximately 92% detected once. In the naive CD8 group, cells lacked CD45RO and were positively selected for CCR7, so terminally differentiated effector memory CD45RA+ cells were left out. Caucasian adults living in Nashville, Tennessee, provided all samples. Whole-study results and caveats: Naive subsets, compared against memory subsets, generally had larger estimated richness values.

In germline, CDR1 is MDHEN, CDR2 SYDVKM. This CDR3 comprises 12 residues. The V and J ends lost 8 bases and 8 bases respectively, with 15 bases between them. The specimen was naive CD8+ T cells from PBMCs. The gene calls are TRBV28 and TRBJ1-2; maybe TRBD1 (5 bases). The receptor comes from a young man in good health. Some clones in this sample may be carry-over from other donors' samples. The CDR3 here is CASWSGGSGYTF. CDR3 sequence (DNA): TGTGCCAGCTGGAGCGGGGGTTCGGGCTACACCTTC.